The 9 T cell receptor beta chains listed next were all sequenced from one sample in a study of T cell repertoires in cytomegalovirus infection. Using its own MiXCR run on the reads, TCRdb lists one record per CDR3 protein. In the table there are tens of thousands of distinct CDR3 sequences, 3.7% of which are singletons. The sample comprised PBMCs. The receptors shown here come from a human donor in good health (CMV status not recorded). Some clones in this sample may be carry-over from other donors' samples.

This clonotype was seen ten or more times. The chain carries TRBV7-9 and TRBJ2-1; D is unresolved. Looked up from germline, CDR1 is SEHNR and CDR2 is FQNEAQ (reference sequence). Trimming stripped 3 bases from V and 9 bases from J, with 6 bases between. This CDR3 is built from 11 residues. The CDR3: CASSFSVEQFF. CDR3 bases: TGTGCCAGCAGCTTCTCGGTTGAGCAGTTCTTC.

There are many counts of this clonotype. V gene TRBV2 combines with J gene TRBJ2-7, with D unresolved. V dropped 2 bases and J dropped 5 bases, with 10 bases sitting between them. Looked up from germline, CDR1 is SNHLY and CDR2 is FYNNEI. There are 13 residues in the CDR3. CDR3 in amino acids: CASSENSENEQYF. CDR3 DNA: TGTGCCAGCAGTGAAAACAGCGAAAACGAGCAGTACTTC.

Ten or more counts support this clonotype. V gene TRBV7-9 combines with J gene TRBJ1-2, with D unclear. The CDR3 sequence is 12 residues long. Trimming shortened V by 5 bases and J by 5 bases, and 9 bases separated the two germline ends. Germline V gene lookup returns CDR1 SEHNR and CDR2 FQNEAQ (reference sequence). This chain's CDR3 is CASSASGYGYTF. The CDR3 DNA follows: TGTGCCAGCAGCGCTAGTGGATATGGCTACACCTTC.

This clonotype occurred many times. The chain is built from TRBV5-5 and TRBJ1-4; weak D call: TRBD1 (5 bases). The CDR3 sequence is 11 residues long. Per germline, CDR1 SGHKS and CDR2 YYEKEE (reference sequence). V dropped 5 bases and J dropped 7 bases, with 6 bases sitting between them. The CDR3 here is CASRDSEKLFF. CDR3 DNA sequence: TGTGCCAGCAGAGACAGTGAAAAACTGTTTTTT.

This clonotype was detected ten times or more. V usage is TRBV7-2 and J usage is TRBJ2-5, with D unresolved. This CDR3 has 12 residues. Deletions cut 5 bases from V and 9 bases from J, with 13 bases between. The germline gives CDR1 SGHTA, CDR2 FQGNSA. CDR3 DNA sequence: TGTGCCAGCAGCGATCGATCTGTTCCCCAGTACTTC. Its protein product is CASSDRSVPQYF.

This clonotype has a count of ten or more. Written as DNA, the CDR3 is TGTGCCAGCAGTTACGGGGCCAGGGGGTATCAGCCCCAGCATTTT. It is translated as CASSYGARGYQPQHF. This chain uses TRBV6-2 or TRBV6-3 with TRBJ1-5; 7 positions agree with TRBD1. This CDR3 has 15 amino acids. Germline CDR1 reads MNHEY; CDR2 reads SVGEGT. V lost 2 bases and J lost 5; bases outside the gene matches: 6.

On this clonotype itself: A read error may account for a junction end that differs from germline. The CDR3 region is CASSGGDGGGKEQFF. The CDR3 DNA is TGTGCCAGCAGCGGGGGGGACGGCGGCGGCAAGGAGCAGTTTTTC. The V call is TRBV7-9, the J call TRBJ2-1, with 7 bases identical to TRBD2. This CDR3 region has 15 residues. Germline V gives CDR1 SEHNR, CDR2 FQNEAQ (reference sequence).

In its sample, this clonotype was seen many times. The chain carries TRBV6-2 or TRBV6-3 and TRBJ2-1, with unresolved D. Per the germline V gene, CDR1 is MNHEY and CDR2 is SVGEGT. This CDR3 spans 18 amino acids. The V and J ends lost 5 bases and 1 base respectively, with 21 bases between them. The CDR3 bases are TGTGCCAGCAGTCGCCTGGGCCCAACAGCTCCTTCCTACAATGAGCAGTTCTTC. It translates to CASSRLGPTAPSYNEQFF.

This clonotype has ten or more counts. This chain uses TRBV7-2 with TRBJ2-7; TRBD2 might be the D (5 bases). Trimming stripped 2 bases from V and 6 bases from J, with 14 bases between. Germline V lookup: CDR1 SGHTA, CDR2 FQGNSA. This CDR3 contains 14 residues. The CDR3 is CASSLNGRGFEQYF. The CDR3 DNA is TGTGCCAGCAGCTTAAATGGACGAGGGTTCGAGCAGTACTTC.